Described below is a single TCR beta chain sequence and its context. In the original workflow: From reference gene primer amplification, estimates of nucleated cell counts were derived. The protocol was immunoSEQ multiplex PCR, while the TCRdb copy is restricted to in-frame clones and leaves out a portion. V, J and clone size are those of that table, while D and trimming were read from the DNA. The sample yields some 390,000 clones, just under 90% seen once. This sample was taken from a study of blood T cell repertoires in COVID-19. Across the study: The origin of the acute and convalescent COVID-19 samples was the United States, Italy and Spain.

V lost 6 bases and J lost 5, with 17 bases in between. CDR1 and CDR2 from the germline V gene are MRHNA and SNTAGT. This CDR3 region has 15 residues. Residents of about two dozen US areas, aged about 18 to 95 years, made up the participants. The study assigned cohorts using participant-reported clinical history. This TCR derives from a woman aged 25-40 years who had recovered from COVID-19. This sequence joins TRBV6-4 and TRBJ2-1, with D possibly TRBD2 on 6 matching bases. Sequencing used PBMCs or T cells enriched from blood (not recorded which). The CDR3 sequence: CASRKSRDFNNEQFF. The DNA of the CDR3 is TGTGCCAGCAGAAAGTCCCGGGACTTTAACAATGAGCAGTTCTTC.